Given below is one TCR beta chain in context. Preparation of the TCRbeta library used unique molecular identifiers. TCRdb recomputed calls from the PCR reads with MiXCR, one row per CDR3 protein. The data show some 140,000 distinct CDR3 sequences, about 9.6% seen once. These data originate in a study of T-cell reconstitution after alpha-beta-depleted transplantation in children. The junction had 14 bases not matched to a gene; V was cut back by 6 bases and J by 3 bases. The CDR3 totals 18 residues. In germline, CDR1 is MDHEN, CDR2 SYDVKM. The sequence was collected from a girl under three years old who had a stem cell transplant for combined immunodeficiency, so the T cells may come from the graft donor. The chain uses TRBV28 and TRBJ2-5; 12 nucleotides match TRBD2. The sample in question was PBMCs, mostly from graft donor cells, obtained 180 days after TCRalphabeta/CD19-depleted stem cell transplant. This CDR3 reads CASRQERWASGREETQYF. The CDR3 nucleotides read TGTGCCAGCAGACAGGAGCGGTGGGCTAGCGGGAGGGAAGAGACCCAGTACTTC.